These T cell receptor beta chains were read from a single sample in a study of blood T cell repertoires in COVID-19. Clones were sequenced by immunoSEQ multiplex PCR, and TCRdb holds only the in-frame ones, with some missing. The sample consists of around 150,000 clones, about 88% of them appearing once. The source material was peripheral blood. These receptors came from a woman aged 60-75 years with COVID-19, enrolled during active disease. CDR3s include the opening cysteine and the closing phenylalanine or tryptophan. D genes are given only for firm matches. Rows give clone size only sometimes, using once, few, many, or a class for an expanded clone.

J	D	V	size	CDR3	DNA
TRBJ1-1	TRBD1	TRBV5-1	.	CASEKDRGTEAFF	TGCGCCAGCGAAAAGGACAGGGGGACTGAAGCTTTCTTT
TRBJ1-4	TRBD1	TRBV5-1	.	CASSRQGVKATNEKLFF	TGCGCCAGCAGCCGACAGGGGGTCAAGGCAACTAATGAAAAACTGTTTTTT
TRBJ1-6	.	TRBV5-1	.	CASSLGANSPLHF	TGCGCCAGCAGCTTGGGAGCGAATTCACCCCTCCACTTT
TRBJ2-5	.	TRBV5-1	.	CASSLGRDGETQYF	TGCGCCAGCAGCTTGGGGAGGGACGGAGAGACCCAGTACTTC
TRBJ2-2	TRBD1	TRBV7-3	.	CASSLEQGLNTGELFF	TGTGCCAGCAGCTTAGAACAGGGGCTAAACACCGGGGAGCTGTTTTTT
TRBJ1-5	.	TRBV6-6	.	CASTTGQMNQPQHF	TGTGCCAGCACCACAGGGCAGATGAATCAGCCCCAGCATTTT
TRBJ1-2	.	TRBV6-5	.	CASARANYGYTF	TGTGCCAGCGCCAGGGCAAACTATGGCTACACCTTC
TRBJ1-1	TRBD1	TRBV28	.	CASSSSGTGGTEAFF	TGTGCCAGCAGTTCCTCCGGGACAGGGGGTACTGAAGCTTTCTTT
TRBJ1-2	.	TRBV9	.	CASSVDGGGSHYGYTF	TGTGCCAGCAGCGTAGACGGGGGAGGGAGCCACTATGGCTACACCTTC
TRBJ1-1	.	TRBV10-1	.	CASSEAGVFTEAFF	TGCGCCAGCAGTGAGGCAGGGGTCTTCACTGAAGCTTTCTTT
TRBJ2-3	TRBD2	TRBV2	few	CASSEALQRETDTQYF	TGTGCCAGCAGTGAAGCGCTGCAGCGGGAGACAGATACGCAGTATTTT
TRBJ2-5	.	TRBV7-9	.	CASSLAARLQTQYF	TGTGCCAGCAGCTTAGCGGCCAGGCTTCAGACCCAGTACTTC
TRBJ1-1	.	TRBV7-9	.	CASSFGQEAFF	TGTGCCAGCAGCTTCGGACAGGAAGCTTTCTTT
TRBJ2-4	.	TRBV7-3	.	CASSLVGQNIQYF	TGTGCCAGCAGCTTAGTGGGGCAAAACATTCAGTACTTC
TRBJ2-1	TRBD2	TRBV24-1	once	CATSDPRGGHRFFF	TGTGCCACCAGTGATCCGCGGGGGGGCCATCGTTTTTTCTTC
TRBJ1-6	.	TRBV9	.	CASSVEGQHNSPLHF	TGTGCCAGCAGCGTAGAAGGACAGCATAATTCACCCCTCCACTTT
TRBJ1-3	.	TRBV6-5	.	CASSFTGMSGNTIYF	TGTGCCAGCAGCTTCACAGGGATGAGCGGAAACACCATATATTTT
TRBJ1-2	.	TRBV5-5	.	CASRDTTANYGYTF	TGTGCCAGCAGGGACACTACAGCTAACTATGGCTACACCTTC
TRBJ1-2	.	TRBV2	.	CASSRGRQFGYTF	TGTGCCAGCAGTCGTGGTCGACAGTTTGGCTACACCTTC
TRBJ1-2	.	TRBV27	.	CASSPRPQGRLGYTF	TGTGCCAGCAGTCCCCGACCCCAGGGGCGGTTAGGCTACACCTTC
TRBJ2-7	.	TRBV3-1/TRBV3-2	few	CASSLSGIRASEQYF	TGTGCCAGCAGCCTTAGCGGAATCCGAGCCTCCGAGCAGTACTTC
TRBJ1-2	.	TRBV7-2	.	CASSPLGGRDGYTF	TGTGCCAGCAGCCCCCTGGGGGGAAGAGATGGCTACACCTTC
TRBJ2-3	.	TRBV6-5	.	CASSRDRADTQYF	TGTGCCAGCAGCAGGGATCGGGCCGATACGCAGTATTTT
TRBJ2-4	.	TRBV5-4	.	CASSHRGAKNIQYF	TGTGCCAGCAGCCATAGGGGGGCCAAAAACATTCAGTACTTC
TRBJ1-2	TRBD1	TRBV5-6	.	CASSLLRDRPANYGYTF	TGTGCCAGCAGCTTACTCCGGGACAGGCCCGCTAACTATGGCTACACCTTC
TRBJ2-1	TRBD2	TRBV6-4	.	CASRAGNEQFF	TGTGCCAGCAGAGCGGGAAATGAGCAGTTCTTC
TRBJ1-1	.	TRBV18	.	CASSPQNQGSTEAFF	TGTGCCAGCTCACCCCAAAACCAGGGGAGTACTGAAGCTTTCTTT
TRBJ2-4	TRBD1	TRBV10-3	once	CAISESSGDRGKNIQYF	TGTGCCATCAGTGAGTCGTCAGGAGACAGGGGGAAAAACATTCAGTACTTC
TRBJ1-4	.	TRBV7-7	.	CASSRRMEEKLFF	TGTGCTAGCAGCCGGAGGATGGAGGAAAAACTGTTTTTT
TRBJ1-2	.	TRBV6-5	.	CASGRQGGYTF	TGTGCCAGCGGGCGGCAGGGTGGCTACACCTTC
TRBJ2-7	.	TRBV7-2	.	CASTPSSGFFESEQYF	TGTGCCAGCACCCCTTCTTCGGGGTTCTTCGAATCCGAGCAGTACTTC
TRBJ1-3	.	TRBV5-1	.	CASSQQAEGNTIYF	TGCGCCAGCAGCCAACAAGCGGAAGGAAACACCATATATTTT
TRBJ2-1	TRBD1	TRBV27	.	CASTPGQPLGEQFF	TGTGCCAGCACCCCGGGACAGCCCCTTGGTGAGCAGTTCTTC
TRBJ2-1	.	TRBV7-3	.	CASSLLFSEQFF	TGTGCCAGCAGCTTATTATTTAGTGAGCAGTTCTTC
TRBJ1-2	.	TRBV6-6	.	CASSTNAGTTNGYTF	TGTGCCAGCAGTACAAACGCCGGGACTACTAATGGCTACACCTTC
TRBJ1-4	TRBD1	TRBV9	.	CASSATGATNEKLFF	TGTGCCAGCAGCGCCACAGGGGCAACTAATGAAAAACTGTTTTTT
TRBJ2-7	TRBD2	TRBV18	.	CASSPGRESAYEQYF	TGTGCCAGCTCACCAGGGCGGGAGTCGGCCTACGAGCAGTACTTC
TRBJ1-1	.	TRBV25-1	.	CASQLPGFTEAFF	TGTGCCAGCCAACTTCCAGGGTTCACTGAAGCTTTCTTT
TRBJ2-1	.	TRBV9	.	CASSVGTGGYNEQFF	TGTGCCAGCAGCGTCGGGACTGGGGGATACAATGAGCAGTTCTTC
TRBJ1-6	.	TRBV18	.	CASSPQFSNSPLHF	TGTGCCAGCTCACCACAGTTTAGTAATTCACCCCTCCACTTT
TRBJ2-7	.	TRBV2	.	CASSSLYEQYF	TGTGCCAGCAGTTCTCTCTACGAGCAGTACTTC
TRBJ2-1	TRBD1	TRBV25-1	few	CASTTGGGYNEQFF	TGTGCCAGCACAACAGGGGGCGGTTACAATGAGCAGTTCTTC
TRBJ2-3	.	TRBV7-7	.	CASSLTGGTDTQYF	TGTGCCAGCAGCTTGACGGGGGGCACAGATACGCAGTATTTT
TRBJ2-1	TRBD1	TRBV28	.	CASNSLTGVFF	TGTGCCAGCAACTCTCTGACAGGGGTGTTCTTC
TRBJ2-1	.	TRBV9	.	CASSPQGSLLYNEQFF	TGTGCCAGCAGCCCTCAGGGGAGTCTTCTATACAATGAGCAGTTCTTC
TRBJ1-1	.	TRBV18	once	CASSPQAGGGRMNTEAFF	TGTGCCAGCTCACCCCAGGCTGGAGGAGGTCGAATGAACACTGAAGCTTTCTTT
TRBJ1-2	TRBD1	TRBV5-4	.	CASSLGQGASLGYTF	TGTGCCAGCAGCTTGGGACAGGGGGCGTCTCTTGGCTACACCTTC
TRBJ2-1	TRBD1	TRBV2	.	CASRRQGARDNEQFF	TGTGCCAGCAGGAGACAGGGGGCAAGAGACAATGAGCAGTTCTTC